This T cell receptor (beta chain) emerged from a study of blood T cells in healthy people across ages (dated by TCRdb to between 2014 and 2017). Background for the entire study: In model experiments, roughly one uniquely barcoded TCR beta cDNA molecule per two T cells was captured by template switching. Donors of different ages were randomly distributed across sequencing lanes to avoid experimental bias. The study analyzed two additional independent replicas of 1 million unique cDNA reads from the same blood draw for two donors, one aged 18 to 29 and one aged 80 or older. The donors were divided into four age groups: young (average around 16 years), middle-aged (roughly 40), aged (approximately 62) and long-lived (about 80). To track age-related changes in TCR beta repertoire diversity, the study relied on deep sequencing normalized with unique cDNA molecular identifiers. Here is what the overall study found, with its caveats: Because donor CMV infection status was unknown, age-related changes in expanded clonotypes were potentially confounded. Total diversity estimates from one million sequenced T cells were considered lower bounds and underestimates. As age increased, observed TCR beta diversity per million T cells dropped in a roughly linear way, and a significant reduction was already evident by age 40. Compared with the aged group, the long-lived group had more naive CD4+ T cells, fewer expanded clones and increased TCR diversity, a pattern suggesting age selection. Conclusive comparison of naive and antigen-experienced compartments was prevented by the profiling of bulk unsorted PBMCs. Observed TCR beta diversity correlated strongly with the percentage of naive T cells measured by flow cytometry.

There are 15 amino acids in the CDR3, from cysteine to phenylalanine inclusive. Only the CDR3 DNA is retained, 45 bases long and in frame from the first base. CDR1 MDHEN and CDR2 SYDVKM were looked up in the germline V gene. Relative to germline, V is missing 3 bases and J is missing 3 bases, with 4 bases of the junction outside any gene match. Notes on this clonotype: The antigen it recognizes is unknown. Base quality data are lacking; no much larger clone is found one base away.

The library was generated by 5' RACE. The reads were generated on an Illumina HiSeq 2500. A second PCR of roughly 6 to 11 cycles was run with a J-beta primer mix and a sample-barcoded 5' primer. A unique molecular identifier was introduced onto each TCR beta cDNA molecule by a template-switch 5' adaptor carrying 12 random nucleotides. Each sample yielded at least 2.5 million CDR3-containing paired-end reads. All of the RNA was converted into first-strand cDNA using the Mint cDNA synthesis kit, with a TRBC-specific oligonucleotide serving as the primer. All cDNA was treated with uracil-DNA glycosylase and then went through a first 18-cycle PCR with the universal primers M1SS and BC2_uni_R. The authors' pipeline ran thus. For normalization, 1 million high-quality reads were randomly selected from each sample, with every read carrying a distinct molecular identifier. Instead of being binned into consensus sequences, reads with shared molecular identifiers were discarded. MiTCR, run with a Q25 quality threshold and the strictest error-elimination algorithm, handled CDR3 identification, clonotype clustering and error correction. A nonparametric unseen species model with Euler transformation was used to estimate a lower bound on total TCR beta diversity. TCRdb cleaned the public reads at Q25 with fastp, built clones with MiXCR and kept in-frame beta chains. All rows with the same CDR3 protein become a single entry with the most common DNA and genes. The V and J calls come from TCRdb's annotation, not from the publication. For this sample there are some 900,000 distinct CDR3 sequences; roughly 50% appear just once. The ten biggest clones cover under 15% of the sample.

The roughly 42 donors, aged about 6 to 95 years, were systemically healthy Caucasian individuals from Russia. Each donor gave ten milliliters of peripheral blood, collected into EDTA-treated Vacutainer tubes. Ficoll-Paque density-gradient centrifugation was used to isolate PBMCs, with at least 7 million obtained per sample. Trizol reagent was used to extract total RNA from PBMCs, with at least 5.5 micrograms per sample. The percentages of naive CD45RAhigh/CD27high T cells were determined by flow cytometry on a PBMC aliquot from every donor. The clonotype was recovered from a man in his thirties or forties in good health. The chain was built from TRBV28 and TRBJ2-7, with TRBD1 identical over 11 junction bases. Sequencing was carried out using blood. CDR3 region: CASSLGTGGGYEQYF. The bases read TGTGCCAGCAGTTTGGGGACAGGGGGGGGCTACGAGCAGTACTTC.